This passage covers 18 T cell receptor beta chains from one sample sequenced in a study of blood T cell repertoires in COVID-19. Assay: immunoSEQ multiplex PCR; the TCRdb copy retains only in-frame clones and omits some. This sample has about 80,000 clones, with approximately 78% found just once. Material for sequencing was peripheral blood. These receptor sequences come from a human donor in a cohort sampled during active COVID-19.

The chain combines TRBV5-1 with TRBJ1-2; D remains ambiguous. CDR1 is SGHRS, CDR2 YFSETQ, per germline. Trimming took 1 base from V and 3 from J, leaving 10 bases between them. This CDR3 is built from 14 residues. CDR3: CASSLYGTYYGYTF. The CDR3 DNA follows: TGCGCCAGCAGCTTGTATGGCACCTACTATGGCTACACCTTC.

This clone came up a few times. The chain joins TRBV4-1 to TRBJ1-4; 8 bases fit TRBD1. The germline V gene encodes CDR1 MGHRA and CDR2 YSYEKL. The trim removed 1 base at V and 3 bases at J, leaving 4 bases unmatched. CDR3 size: 16 residues. The CDR3 DNA sequence: TGCGCCAGCAGCCAAGGGACAGGGAATCCTAATGAAAAACTGTTTTTT. Translated: CASSQGTGNPNEKLFF.

In this sample, this clone turned up once. J is TRBJ2-3 and V is TRBV6-4; 9 bases align to TRBD2. Germline trimming cut 2 bases from V and 6 bases from J; bases unmatched to any gene: 3. The CDR3 runs 14 residues. Germline V CDR1 and CDR2: MRHNA, SNTAGT. The CDR3 sequence is CASSDLAGRDTQYF. CDR3 coding DNA: TGTGCCAGCAGTGACCTAGCGGGGAGGGATACGCAGTATTTT.

This clone was detected only a few times. This sequence joins TRBV20-1 and TRBJ1-2, with D possibly TRBD1 on 5 matching bases. CDR3 length: 11 amino acids. The ends were cut back, 1 base at V and 8 bases at J, with 8 bases in the middle. CDR1 DFQATT and CDR2 SNEGSKA come from the germline V gene (reference sequence). For the CDR3, the DNA is TGCAGTGCTAGAGGAGACAGCGGCTACACCTTC. As protein: CSARGDSGYTF.

The chain employs TRBV7-6 and TRBJ1-3; the D gene is possibly TRBD1 (6 bases). The V gene's germline CDR1 is SGHVS and CDR2 FNYEAQ. The CDR3 covers 16 residues. V was pared by 2 bases and J by 1 base, with 12 bases between. The CDR3 sequence is CASSLWGRGSGNTIYF. As DNA, the CDR3 is TGTGCCAGCAGCTTATGGGGCAGGGGATCTGGAAACACCATATATTTT.

J is TRBJ2-3 and V is TRBV29-1; 7 bases line up with TRBD1. The germline CDR1 and CDR2 sequences are SQVTM and ANQGSEA. The CDR3 runs 15 residues. V lost 0 bases to trimming and J lost 0 bases; unmatched junction nucleotides: 3. In nucleotides, the CDR3 is TGCAGCGTTGAAGATACAGGGGCCAGCACAGATACGCAGTATTTT. Translating it yields CSVEDTGASTDTQYF.

The gene calls are TRBV2 and TRBJ1-1; D may be TRBD1 (6 bases). This CDR3 region has 11 residues. With 6 bases removed from V and 5 bases from J, the gap between germline ends came to 7 bases. Germline values: CDR1 SNHLY, CDR2 FYNNEI. CDR3 in DNA: TGTGCCAGCAGCAGGGGAACTGAAGCTTTCTTT. Its translation: CASSRGTEAFF.

This rearrangement joins TRBV12-2 to TRBJ1-1. TRBV12-2 is noted as a pseudogene. The CDR3 spans 18 residues. The CDR3 DNA reads TGTGCAAGTCGCTCCTTTGTGGGCGGGGTTCGGGGGAACACTGAAGCTTTCTTT. Its protein is CASRSFVGGVRGNTEAFF.

This chain connects TRBV30 to TRBJ1-4; D is perhaps TRBD1 (6 bases). The CDR3 has 14 residues. CDR1 and CDR2 from the germline V gene are GTSNPN and SVGIG (reference sequence). Trimming stripped 3 bases from V and 15 bases from J, with 23 bases between. The CDR3 nucleotides are TGTGCCTGGAGGGAAACAGGGTCGAGGTTGTCGTTGTTTTTT. The encoded protein is CAWRETGSRLSLFF. The complete variable domain, with remaining parts taken from reference TRBV30 and TRBJ1-4, reads SQTIHQWPATLVQPVGSPLSLECTVEGTSNPNLYWYRQAAGRGLQLLFYSVGIGQISSEVPQNLSASRPQDRQFILSSKKLLLSDSGFYLCAWRETGSRLSLFFGSGTQLSVL.

The chain carries TRBV18 and TRBJ1-1, with TRBD1 matching over 11 bases. The CDR3 runs 14 residues. V trimming: 4 bases; J trimming: 5 bases; junction bases outside the gene matches: 3. Germline loops: CDR1 KGHSH, CDR2 LQKENI. The chain's CDR3 is CASSLGQGGTEAFF. The DNA of the CDR3 is TGTGCCAGCTCACTGGGACAGGGGGGGACTGAAGCTTTCTTT.

The V gene is TRBV6-5, the J gene TRBJ1-5; 7 bases align to TRBD1. Germline V gives CDR1 MNHEY, CDR2 SVGAGI. This CDR3 contains 13 residues. The V and J ends lost 8 bases and 1 base, in that order; junction bases with no gene match: 2. The DNA of the CDR3 is TGTGCCAGCTGGGGACAGAGCAATCAGCCCCAGCATTTT. It yields the protein CASWGQSNQPQHF.

This clone appeared a single time. CDR3 protein: CALRGTGNGELFF. CDR3 bases: TGTGCCCTTCGAGGGACAGGTAACGGGGAGCTGTTTTTT. The chain has TRBV30 and TRBJ2-2, with 8 nucleotides matching TRBD1. The CDR3 covers 13 residues. V lost 8 bases and J lost 7; bases outside the gene matches: 9. The V gene's germline CDR1 is GTSNPN and CDR2 SVGIG (reference sequence).

This rearrangement joins TRBV18 to TRBJ2-2, with 14 positions matching TRBD2. CDR1 is KGHSH and CDR2 is LQKENI in the germline V gene. The junction had 9 bases not matched to a gene; V was cut back by 5 bases and J by 4 bases. The CDR3 is 18 residues long. CDR3 in amino acids: CASSGTSGGSITTGELFF. The CDR3 nucleotides are TGTGCCAGCTCAGGGACTAGCGGGGGCTCGATCACCACCGGGGAGCTGTTTTTT.

This sequence joins TRBV5-1 and TRBJ1-1; perhaps TRBD1 as D (5 bases). The CDR3 is 15 amino acids. Trimming took 0 bases from V and 1 from J, leaving 10 bases between them. Germline loops: CDR1 SGHRS, CDR2 YFSETQ. This CDR3 is CASSLAGGTNTEAFF. The DNA for the CDR3 is TGCGCCAGCAGCTTGGCCGGGGGGACGAACACTGAAGCTTTCTTT.

The V gene is TRBV10-3, the J gene TRBJ2-2; 10 bases match TRBD2. Trimming took 6 bases from V and 13 from J; bases not matched to a gene: 11. CDR1 is ENHRY, CDR2 SYGVKD, per germline. The CDR3 extends over 14 amino acids. CDR3 sequence (DNA): TGTGCCATCAGCGGGGATCCTAGCGGGGGTGGGCTGTTTTTT. It is translated as CAISGDPSGGGLFF.

The V call is TRBV12-3 or TRBV12-4, the J call TRBJ1-2; 8 bases map to TRBD1. This CDR3 has 13 amino acids. The V gene end was trimmed by 2 bases and the J gene end by 6 bases; junction bases not matched to a gene: 2. CDR3 coding DNA: TGTGCCAGCAGTTTATACAGGGGGAATGGCTACACCTTC. Residues: CASSLYRGNGYTF.

This chain joins TRBV11-3 and TRBJ2-2; no firm D call. Trimming stripped 8 bases from V and 0 bases from J, with 7 bases between. Germline V CDR1 and CDR2: SGHNT, YENEEA. This CDR3 region has 13 residues. This CDR3 is CASAGSNTGELFF. In nucleotides, the CDR3 is TGTGCCAGCGCAGGTTCGAACACCGGGGAGCTGTTTTTT.

The chain couples TRBV19 to TRBJ2-5; 7 bases match TRBD2. CDR1 is LNHDA, CDR2 SQIVND, per germline (reference sequence). J was trimmed by 5 bases and V by 0 bases; bases with no gene match: 9. There are 16 residues in the CDR3. CDR3 in amino acids: CASSIEGGGKWETQYF. CDR3 nucleotides: TGTGCCAGTAGTATAGAGGGCGGGGGAAAGTGGGAGACCCAGTACTTC.